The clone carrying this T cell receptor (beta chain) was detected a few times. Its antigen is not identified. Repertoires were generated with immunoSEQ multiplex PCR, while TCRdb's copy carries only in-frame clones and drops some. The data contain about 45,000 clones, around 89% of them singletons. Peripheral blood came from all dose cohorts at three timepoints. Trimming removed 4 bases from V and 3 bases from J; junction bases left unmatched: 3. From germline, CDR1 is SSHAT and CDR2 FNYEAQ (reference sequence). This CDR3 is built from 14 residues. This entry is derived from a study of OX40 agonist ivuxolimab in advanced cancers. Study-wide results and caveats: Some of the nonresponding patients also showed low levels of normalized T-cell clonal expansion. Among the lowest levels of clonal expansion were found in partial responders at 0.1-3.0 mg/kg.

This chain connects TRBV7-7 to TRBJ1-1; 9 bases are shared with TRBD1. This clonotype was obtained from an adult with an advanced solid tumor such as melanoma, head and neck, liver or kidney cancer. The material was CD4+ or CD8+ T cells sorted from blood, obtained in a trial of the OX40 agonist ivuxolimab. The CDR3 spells CASSWDRADTEAFF. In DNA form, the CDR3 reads TGTGCCAGCAGCTGGGACAGGGCGGACACTGAAGCTTTCTTT.